These 23 T cell receptor beta chains originate from one sample sequenced in a study of graft-versus-host responses after intestinal transplantation. Profiled with immunoSEQ multiplex PCR; TCRdb holds only in-frame clones, not every one. The repertoire holds 23,000 or so clones, with about 40% as singletons. Sequencing was performed on alloreactive CD4+ T cells from a mixed lymphocyte reaction culture, taken before intestinal transplant. Subset given: CFSE-low proliferating T cells sorted from roughly six-day pre-transplant mixed lymphocyte reaction (GvH or HvG direction). Every receptor here comes from a human patient who received an intestinal transplant.

The chain combines TRBV7-2 with TRBJ2-3, with 9 bases matching TRBD1. The CDR3 contains 14 residues. Germline assignment: CDR1 SGHTA and CDR2 FQGNSA. V was clipped by 5 bases and J by 1 base; unmatched bases: 1. The CDR3 DNA follows: TGTGCCAGCAGCCGGGACAGGGGCACAGATACGCAGTATTTT. This encodes CASSRDRGTDTQYF.

V and J are TRBV5-1 and TRBJ2-1, with 7 bases that match TRBD2. Germline V gene lookup returns CDR1 SGHRS and CDR2 YFSETQ. The CDR3 extends over 15 amino acids. V lost 3 bases, J lost 1 base, and 4 bases stayed unmatched. The CDR3 coding sequence is TGCGCCAGCAGCTGGGAGGGAGATTCCTACAATGAGCAGTTCTTC. Translated: CASSWEGDSYNEQFF.

The chain joins TRBV6-1 to TRBJ1-1; 7 positions match TRBD1. Germline CDR1 reads MNHNS; CDR2 reads SASEGT. V shed 10 bases and J 6 bases; nucleotides not matched to a gene: 8. The CDR3 sequence is 12 residues long. The CDR3 reads CATDRESAEAFF. The CDR3 DNA follows: TGTGCCACCGACAGGGAGTCGGCTGAAGCTTTCTTT.

The CDR3 DNA reads TGTGCCACCAGCACATTCAACCAAGAGACCCAGTACTTC. Translating it yields CATSTFNQETQYF. The V gene is TRBV15, the J gene TRBJ2-5; D is undetermined. V lost 4 bases and J lost 0, with 6 bases in between. Per the germline V gene, CDR1 is LNHNV and CDR2 is YYDKDF (reference sequence). There are 13 residues in the CDR3.

The V and J genes are TRBV5-1 and TRBJ2-7; 11 bases agree with TRBD2. Germline CDR1 SGHRS, CDR2 YFSETQ. V gave up 1 base and J gave up 7 bases; unmatched junction bases: 10. This CDR3 contains 16 residues. Written as DNA, the CDR3 is TGCGCCAGCAGCTTGCAACCGGGACTAGCGGCGGGAGAGCAGTACTTC. Its protein is CASSLQPGLAAGEQYF.

The chain links TRBV5-6 to TRBJ2-7, with TRBD1 matching over 7 bases. The junction had 14 bases not matched to a gene; V was cut back by 7 bases and J by 4 bases. This CDR3 is built from 15 residues. Looked up from germline, CDR1 is SGHDT and CDR2 is YYEEEE. The CDR3 loop is CASLVRGRGYYEQYF. CDR3 nucleotides: TGTGCCAGCCTCGTACGAGGCAGGGGGTATTACGAGCAGTACTTC.

The genes are TRBV5-1 and TRBJ2-7, with D possibly matching TRBD1 (7 bases). Trimming cost V 0 bases and J 5 bases, with 15 bases left between them. Germline CDR1 SGHRS, CDR2 YFSETQ. The CDR3 length is 15 residues. The CDR3 loop is CASSLVATGRNEQYF. DNA of the CDR3: TGCGCCAGCAGCTTGGTTGCGACAGGGAGGAACGAGCAGTACTTC.

This clone has more than one count but fewer than ten. CDR3 bases: TGTGCCAGCAGCTCCCCGGGACTAGCGGGATTTGAGCAGTTCTTC. Amino acid sequence: CASSSPGLAGFEQFF. The gene calls are TRBV7-8 and TRBJ2-1, with 13 nucleotides matching TRBD2. The CDR3 consists of 15 residues. The V gene end was trimmed by 4 bases and the J gene end by 9 bases; junction bases not matched to a gene: 6. Germline V gene data show CDR1 as SGHVS and CDR2 as FQNEAQ.

This rearrangement joins TRBV6-5 to TRBJ2-5, with TRBD1 as a possible D gene (5 bases). V dropped 0 bases and J dropped 4 bases, with 15 bases sitting between them. This CDR3 has 16 amino acids. CDR1 is MNHEY and CDR2 is SVGAGI in the germline V gene. The CDR3 reads CASSYSMARVVETQYF. The CDR3 DNA sequence: TGTGCCAGCAGTTACTCGATGGCCAGGGTGGTAGAGACCCAGTACTTC.

This clone has just one count. This rearrangement joins TRBV11-3 to TRBJ1-1; a possible D gene is TRBD1 (6 bases). The CDR3 contains 14 residues. Germline-derived CDR1 and CDR2 are SGHNT and YENEEA. V shed 4 bases and J shed 5 bases, with 14 bases lying between them. CDR3 nucleotides: TGTGCCAGCAGCTATCACAGGGTTGCGACTGAAGCTTTCTTT. Amino acids: CASSYHRVATEAFF.

The V gene is TRBV30, the J gene TRBJ1-6, with 7 bases lining up with TRBD1. The germline gives CDR1 GTSNPN, CDR2 SVGIG (reference sequence). The CDR3 length is 13 residues. J lost 7 bases, V lost 5 bases, and 5 bases had no gene match. CDR3 sequence: CAWSQGGNSPLHF. CDR3 coding DNA: TGTGCCTGGTCACAAGGGGGCAATTCACCCCTCCACTTT.

This clone was detected only a few times. The chain combines TRBV5-5 with TRBJ2-5; maybe TRBD2 (5 bases). Germline CDR1 SGHKS, CDR2 YYEKEE (reference sequence). Trimming pared 4 bases from V and 7 bases from J, leaving 14 bases between. The CDR3 contains 13 residues. The CDR3 is CASSLSSYGTQYF. The CDR3 nucleotides read TGTGCCAGCAGCCTTTCTAGCTATGGGACCCAGTACTTC. Combining the CDR3 with reference TRBV5-5 and TRBJ2-5 gives the whole variable domain DAGVTQSPTHLIKTRGQQVTLRCSPISGHKSVSWYQQVLGQGPQFIFQYYEKEERGRGNFPDRFSARQFPNYSSELNVNALLLGDSALYLCASSLSSYGTQYFGPGTRLLVL.

The table lists this clone with a few counts. The rearrangement links TRBV27 to TRBJ1-5; maybe TRBD1 (6 bases). The CDR3 spans 14 residues. CDR1 and CDR2 (germline): MNHEY, SMNVEV (reference sequence). V was trimmed by 2 bases and J by 7 bases, leaving 12 bases between them. The CDR3 is CASSLTGFLQPQHF. CDR3 DNA: TGTGCCAGCAGTTTAACAGGGTTTCTACAGCCCCAGCATTTT.

The sample holds a few counts of this clone. The chain joins TRBV5-1 to TRBJ2-7; 7 nucleotides line up with TRBD2. Germline V gives CDR1 SGHRS, CDR2 YFSETQ. V shed 1 base and J 4 bases; nucleotides not matched to a gene: 8. This CDR3 is 15 amino acids long. CDR3 sequence: CASSLHGGRGYEQYF. The CDR3 DNA is TGCGCCAGCAGCTTGCACGGCGGGAGAGGTTACGAGCAGTACTTC.

This clone has a single count. This rearrangement joins TRBV6-5 to TRBJ2-7; D is uncertain. The germline V gene encodes CDR1 MNHEY and CDR2 SVGAGI. The V end lost 6 bases, the J end lost 2 bases, and 8 bases lay between the germline ends. The CDR3 totals 12 residues. CDR3 sequence: CASRRNPYEQYF. For the CDR3, the DNA is TGTGCCAGCAGGAGGAACCCCTACGAGCAGTACTTC.

The chain links TRBV19 to TRBJ1-1; D remains unclear. Germline V gene lookup returns CDR1 LNHDA and CDR2 SQIVND (reference sequence). CDR3 length equals 13 residues. The V and J ends lost 6 bases and 1 base respectively, with 9 bases between them. The CDR3: CASSRAGNTEAFF. CDR3 coding DNA: TGTGCCAGTAGCCGAGCGGGGAACACTGAAGCTTTCTTT.

This clone has only a few counts. This chain joins TRBV7-6 and TRBJ2-3, with 7 bases lining up with TRBD2. Germline V gene data show CDR1 as SGHVS and CDR2 as FNYEAQ. CDR3 length: 16 amino acids. V shed 5 bases, J shed 3 bases, and the junction held 11 bases outside the gene matches. The CDR3 DNA is TGTGCCAGCAGCCGGAGGCTAGCGGAAATTACAGATACGCAGTATTTT. Its protein is CASSRRLAEITDTQYF.

This clone showed up just a few times. The chain joins TRBV9 to TRBJ1-3; unclear D gene. This CDR3 spans 13 amino acids. The V end was cut by 0 bases, the J end by 7 bases, with 8 bases between. CDR1 and CDR2 (germline): SGDLS, YYNGEE. The CDR3 spells CASSVELSNTIYF. The DNA of the CDR3 is TGTGCCAGCAGCGTAGAACTTAGTAACACCATATATTTT.

The chain combines TRBV11-3 with TRBJ1-1; D ambiguous. The CDR3 totals 12 residues. The V and J ends lost 5 bases and 2 bases respectively, with 6 bases between them. Germline V gene data show CDR1 as SGHNT and CDR2 as YENEEA. CDR3 amino acids: CASSRGNTEAFF. DNA of the CDR3: TGTGCCAGCAGCCGGGGTAACACTGAAGCTTTCTTT. Full variable domain (rest looked up from reference TRBV11-3 and TRBJ1-1): EAGVVQSPRYKIIEKKQPVAFWCNPISGHNTLYWYLQNLGQGPELLIRYENEEAVDDSQLPKDRFSAERLKGVDSTLKIQPAELGDSAVYLCASSRGNTEAFFGQGTRLTVV.

This clone occurred a few times. The rearrangement uses TRBV6-6 and TRBJ1-2; 7 bases are a match to TRBD1. V trimming: 0 bases; J trimming: 2 bases; junction bases outside the gene matches: 0. The CDR3 has 14 residues. Germline CDR1 is MNHNY and CDR2 is SVGAGI (reference sequence). The CDR3 sequence is CASSYSTGNYGYTF. The CDR3 DNA reads as TGTGCCAGCAGTTACTCGACAGGGAACTATGGCTACACCTTC.

The chain carries TRBV5-1 and TRBJ2-3; no reliable D call. The V end was cut by 4 bases, the J end by 9 bases, with 15 bases between. Germline V gives CDR1 SGHRS, CDR2 YFSETQ. The CDR3 is 13 residues long. CDR3 nucleotides: TGCGCCAGCAGCCCGGGTTCTGGCCTGACGCAGTATTTT. Protein sequence: CASSPGSGLTQYF.

The chain combines TRBV18 with TRBJ1-5, with 10 bases fitting TRBD1. The trim removed 5 bases at V and 15 bases at J, leaving 7 bases unmatched. The CDR3 has 12 amino acids. Per germline, CDR1 KGHSH and CDR2 LQKENI. CDR3 residues: CASSYDRGRMHF. The CDR3 bases are TGTGCCAGCTCATATGACAGGGGGCGCATGCATTTT.

A few counts support this clone. The rearrangement links TRBV19 to TRBJ2-3; D remains ambiguous. Germline V gene data show CDR1 as LNHDA and CDR2 as SQIVND (reference sequence). There are 14 residues in the CDR3. V was pared by 1 base and J by 6 bases, with 11 bases between. CDR3 in DNA: TGTGCCAGTAGTATAGTTGCCCCGCGCGATACGCAGTATTTT. Its translation: CASSIVAPRDTQYF. Variable domain in full (rest from reference TRBV19 and TRBJ2-3): DGGITQSPKYLFRKEGQNVTLSCEQNLNHDAMYWYRQDPGQGLRLIYYSQIVNDFQKGDIAEGYSVSREKKESFPLTVTSAQKNPTAFYLCASSIVAPRDTQYFGPGTRLTVL.